One T cell receptor beta chain is described in this entry. Its cognate antigen is unknown. This specimen comes from a study of shared clonotypes between healthy human individuals. Study results and caveats: Blood was the sole source, and tissue repertoires probably differ.

It was into CD45RA+ naive and CD45RA-negative memory subsets that the CD4+ cells were split. Clones were read by immunoSEQ multiplex PCR, and TCRdb kept only the in-frame ones, dropping some. The sample has more than 1.2 million clones; 97% to 99% are singletons. Germline loops: CDR1 LNHNV, CDR2 YYDKDF (reference sequence). V lost 2 bases, J lost 9 bases, and 11 bases stayed unmatched. The CDR3 has 16 residues. The chain recombines TRBV15 with TRBJ2-1; 9 bases match TRBD1. This sequence originates from a man aged 25 to 40 in good health. Sequencing input: naive CD4+ T cells sorted from blood. Stated subset: CD45RA+ positively selected. CDR3 loop: CATSRPPGQGGPEQFF. For the CDR3, the DNA is TGTGCCACCAGCAGACCTCCGGGACAGGGAGGGCCTGAGCAGTTCTTC.